The clone carrying this T cell receptor (beta chain) was counted at least ten times. The source of the sample is a study of T-cell reconstitution after alpha-beta-depleted transplantation in children. This CDR3 has 14 amino acids. The V and J ends lost 3 bases and 3 bases, in that order; junction bases with no gene match: 1. Germline lookup yields CDR1 MDHEN and CDR2 SYDVKM. TCRbeta library preparation incorporated unique molecular identifiers. One entry per CDR3 protein, called by TCRdb with MiXCR from the PCR reads. The sample records about 170,000 distinct CDR3 sequences, 11% being singletons. This chain connects TRBV28 to TRBJ1-4; 7 bases line up with TRBD1. The sample was PBMCs, taken before TCRalphabeta/CD19-depleted stem cell transplant. This sequence was found in a boy between 2 and 10 years old with acute myeloid leukemia, due to receive a stem cell transplant. CDR3 DNA: TGTGCCAGCAGTTTCGGGACAGCTAATGAAAAACTGTTTTTT. Translating gives CASSFGTANEKLFF.